This T cell receptor beta chain stems from a study of blood T cell repertoires in COVID-19. On the study more broadly: Samples came from the United States, Italy and Spain, spanning acute and convalescent COVID-19.

Authors' data handling: Amplification with reference gene primers provided the estimates of nucleated cell counts. Repertoires were generated with immunoSEQ multiplex PCR, while TCRdb's copy carries only in-frame clones and drops some. V and J calls and clone size are given by that table; D and trimming were obtained from the DNA. The sample yields 55,000 to 95,000 clones, 81% seen once. This CDR3 comprises 15 residues. Unmatched junction bases numbered 8, after V lost 5 bases and J lost 5 bases. Germline loops: CDR1 MDHEN, CDR2 SYDVKM. The chain is built from TRBV28 and TRBJ1-4; 7 bases are shared with TRBD1. The origin of this receptor is a woman between 70 and 85 years old with acute or convalescent COVID-19. Sequencing was carried out using peripheral blood. As DNA, the CDR3 is TGTGCCAGCAGTCTTGACAGGGCTGCGAATGAAAAACTGTTTTTT. Translating it yields CASSLDRAANEKLFF.